This TCR beta chain was recovered during a study of T cells in Graves' hyperthyroidism and ophthalmopathy. General study findings and limits: A median about 6.5 months before onset, the model predicted ophthalmopathy.

The V gene lost 3 bases and the J gene lost 6 bases, with 14 bases spanning the gap. Germline CDR1 DFQATT, CDR2 SNEGSKA (reference sequence). The CDR3 loop spans 14 amino acids. Amplified regions were TCR beta CDR3 sequences from RNA transcripts. TCR CDR3 underwent first-round RT-PCR with the HTBI primer set. MiXCR was run by TCRdb on the multiplex PCR reads, yielding one entry per CDR3 protein. The sample lists hundreds of thousands of distinct CDR3 sequences, roughly 25% occurring once. This clonotype appeared a single time. Antigen unknown. Among the patients, aged 18 to 65, hyperthyroidism was newly diagnosed and had lasted under 2 months. Exclusion followed for patients with uncontrolled infection, other autoimmune disease, pregnancy or lactation. PBMCs were obtained from 7.5 to 10 ml fresh peripheral blood.

This sequence originates from a man aged 45-65 years with Graves' hyperthyroidism. This chain joins TRBV20-1 and TRBJ1-4, with a possible D match to TRBD1 (5 bases). The source material was blood. CDR3 protein: CSARGPRGDEKLFF. As DNA, the CDR3 is TGCAGTGCTAGGGGACCTCGAGGGGATGAAAAACTGTTTTTT.